This entry features one T cell receptor (beta chain) sequence. Its target is not known. From germline, CDR1 is MNHEY and CDR2 SMNVEV (reference sequence). The junction had 9 bases not matched to a gene; V was cut back by 7 bases and J by 2 bases. The CDR3 contains 15 residues. Sampling of each donor yielded at least one pre-ART PBMC sample and at least two post-ART PBMC samples. Every specimen held between about 0.85-10 million cryopreserved PBMC. These were thawed and washed before DNA extraction. The sample is drawn from a study of long-term antiretroviral therapy in people with HIV. The assay, immunoSEQ v3.0, was run at survey level. Using immunoSEQ multiplex PCR, the repertoire was profiled, and TCRdb retains in-frame clones only, with some absent. The sample carries 25,000 to 30,000 clones, 93% recorded once. Whole-study results and caveats: ART-treated samples gained diversity yet remained below transplant donor controls. All time points showed a repertoire dominated by clones expanded before ART.

The receptor's source is a woman aged 40-49 years with HIV. Source: unsorted PBMCs, taken almost 6.7 years after starting antiretroviral therapy. The chain combines TRBV27 with TRBJ2-3, with 7 bases matching TRBD2. The CDR3 sequence: CASKRTRDYTDTQYF. CDR3 nucleotides: TGTGCCAGCAAAAGAACCCGGGACTACACAGATACGCAGTATTTT.